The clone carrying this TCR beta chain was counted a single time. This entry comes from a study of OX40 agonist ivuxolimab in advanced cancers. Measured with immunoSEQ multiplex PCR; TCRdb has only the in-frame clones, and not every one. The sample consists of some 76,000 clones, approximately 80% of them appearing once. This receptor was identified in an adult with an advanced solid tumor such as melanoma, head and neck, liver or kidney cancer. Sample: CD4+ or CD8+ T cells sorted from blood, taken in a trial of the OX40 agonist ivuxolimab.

The chain's CDR3 is CAWRGQLNQPQHF. CDR3 DNA: TGTGCCTGGAGGGGACAGCTCAATCAGCCCCAGCATTTT. The chain employs TRBV30 and TRBJ1-5; 7 nucleotides align to TRBD1. The junction had 2 bases not matched to a gene; V was cut back by 3 bases and J by 3 bases. The length of the CDR3 is 13 residues. Looked up from germline, CDR1 is GTSNPN and CDR2 is SVGIG (reference sequence).